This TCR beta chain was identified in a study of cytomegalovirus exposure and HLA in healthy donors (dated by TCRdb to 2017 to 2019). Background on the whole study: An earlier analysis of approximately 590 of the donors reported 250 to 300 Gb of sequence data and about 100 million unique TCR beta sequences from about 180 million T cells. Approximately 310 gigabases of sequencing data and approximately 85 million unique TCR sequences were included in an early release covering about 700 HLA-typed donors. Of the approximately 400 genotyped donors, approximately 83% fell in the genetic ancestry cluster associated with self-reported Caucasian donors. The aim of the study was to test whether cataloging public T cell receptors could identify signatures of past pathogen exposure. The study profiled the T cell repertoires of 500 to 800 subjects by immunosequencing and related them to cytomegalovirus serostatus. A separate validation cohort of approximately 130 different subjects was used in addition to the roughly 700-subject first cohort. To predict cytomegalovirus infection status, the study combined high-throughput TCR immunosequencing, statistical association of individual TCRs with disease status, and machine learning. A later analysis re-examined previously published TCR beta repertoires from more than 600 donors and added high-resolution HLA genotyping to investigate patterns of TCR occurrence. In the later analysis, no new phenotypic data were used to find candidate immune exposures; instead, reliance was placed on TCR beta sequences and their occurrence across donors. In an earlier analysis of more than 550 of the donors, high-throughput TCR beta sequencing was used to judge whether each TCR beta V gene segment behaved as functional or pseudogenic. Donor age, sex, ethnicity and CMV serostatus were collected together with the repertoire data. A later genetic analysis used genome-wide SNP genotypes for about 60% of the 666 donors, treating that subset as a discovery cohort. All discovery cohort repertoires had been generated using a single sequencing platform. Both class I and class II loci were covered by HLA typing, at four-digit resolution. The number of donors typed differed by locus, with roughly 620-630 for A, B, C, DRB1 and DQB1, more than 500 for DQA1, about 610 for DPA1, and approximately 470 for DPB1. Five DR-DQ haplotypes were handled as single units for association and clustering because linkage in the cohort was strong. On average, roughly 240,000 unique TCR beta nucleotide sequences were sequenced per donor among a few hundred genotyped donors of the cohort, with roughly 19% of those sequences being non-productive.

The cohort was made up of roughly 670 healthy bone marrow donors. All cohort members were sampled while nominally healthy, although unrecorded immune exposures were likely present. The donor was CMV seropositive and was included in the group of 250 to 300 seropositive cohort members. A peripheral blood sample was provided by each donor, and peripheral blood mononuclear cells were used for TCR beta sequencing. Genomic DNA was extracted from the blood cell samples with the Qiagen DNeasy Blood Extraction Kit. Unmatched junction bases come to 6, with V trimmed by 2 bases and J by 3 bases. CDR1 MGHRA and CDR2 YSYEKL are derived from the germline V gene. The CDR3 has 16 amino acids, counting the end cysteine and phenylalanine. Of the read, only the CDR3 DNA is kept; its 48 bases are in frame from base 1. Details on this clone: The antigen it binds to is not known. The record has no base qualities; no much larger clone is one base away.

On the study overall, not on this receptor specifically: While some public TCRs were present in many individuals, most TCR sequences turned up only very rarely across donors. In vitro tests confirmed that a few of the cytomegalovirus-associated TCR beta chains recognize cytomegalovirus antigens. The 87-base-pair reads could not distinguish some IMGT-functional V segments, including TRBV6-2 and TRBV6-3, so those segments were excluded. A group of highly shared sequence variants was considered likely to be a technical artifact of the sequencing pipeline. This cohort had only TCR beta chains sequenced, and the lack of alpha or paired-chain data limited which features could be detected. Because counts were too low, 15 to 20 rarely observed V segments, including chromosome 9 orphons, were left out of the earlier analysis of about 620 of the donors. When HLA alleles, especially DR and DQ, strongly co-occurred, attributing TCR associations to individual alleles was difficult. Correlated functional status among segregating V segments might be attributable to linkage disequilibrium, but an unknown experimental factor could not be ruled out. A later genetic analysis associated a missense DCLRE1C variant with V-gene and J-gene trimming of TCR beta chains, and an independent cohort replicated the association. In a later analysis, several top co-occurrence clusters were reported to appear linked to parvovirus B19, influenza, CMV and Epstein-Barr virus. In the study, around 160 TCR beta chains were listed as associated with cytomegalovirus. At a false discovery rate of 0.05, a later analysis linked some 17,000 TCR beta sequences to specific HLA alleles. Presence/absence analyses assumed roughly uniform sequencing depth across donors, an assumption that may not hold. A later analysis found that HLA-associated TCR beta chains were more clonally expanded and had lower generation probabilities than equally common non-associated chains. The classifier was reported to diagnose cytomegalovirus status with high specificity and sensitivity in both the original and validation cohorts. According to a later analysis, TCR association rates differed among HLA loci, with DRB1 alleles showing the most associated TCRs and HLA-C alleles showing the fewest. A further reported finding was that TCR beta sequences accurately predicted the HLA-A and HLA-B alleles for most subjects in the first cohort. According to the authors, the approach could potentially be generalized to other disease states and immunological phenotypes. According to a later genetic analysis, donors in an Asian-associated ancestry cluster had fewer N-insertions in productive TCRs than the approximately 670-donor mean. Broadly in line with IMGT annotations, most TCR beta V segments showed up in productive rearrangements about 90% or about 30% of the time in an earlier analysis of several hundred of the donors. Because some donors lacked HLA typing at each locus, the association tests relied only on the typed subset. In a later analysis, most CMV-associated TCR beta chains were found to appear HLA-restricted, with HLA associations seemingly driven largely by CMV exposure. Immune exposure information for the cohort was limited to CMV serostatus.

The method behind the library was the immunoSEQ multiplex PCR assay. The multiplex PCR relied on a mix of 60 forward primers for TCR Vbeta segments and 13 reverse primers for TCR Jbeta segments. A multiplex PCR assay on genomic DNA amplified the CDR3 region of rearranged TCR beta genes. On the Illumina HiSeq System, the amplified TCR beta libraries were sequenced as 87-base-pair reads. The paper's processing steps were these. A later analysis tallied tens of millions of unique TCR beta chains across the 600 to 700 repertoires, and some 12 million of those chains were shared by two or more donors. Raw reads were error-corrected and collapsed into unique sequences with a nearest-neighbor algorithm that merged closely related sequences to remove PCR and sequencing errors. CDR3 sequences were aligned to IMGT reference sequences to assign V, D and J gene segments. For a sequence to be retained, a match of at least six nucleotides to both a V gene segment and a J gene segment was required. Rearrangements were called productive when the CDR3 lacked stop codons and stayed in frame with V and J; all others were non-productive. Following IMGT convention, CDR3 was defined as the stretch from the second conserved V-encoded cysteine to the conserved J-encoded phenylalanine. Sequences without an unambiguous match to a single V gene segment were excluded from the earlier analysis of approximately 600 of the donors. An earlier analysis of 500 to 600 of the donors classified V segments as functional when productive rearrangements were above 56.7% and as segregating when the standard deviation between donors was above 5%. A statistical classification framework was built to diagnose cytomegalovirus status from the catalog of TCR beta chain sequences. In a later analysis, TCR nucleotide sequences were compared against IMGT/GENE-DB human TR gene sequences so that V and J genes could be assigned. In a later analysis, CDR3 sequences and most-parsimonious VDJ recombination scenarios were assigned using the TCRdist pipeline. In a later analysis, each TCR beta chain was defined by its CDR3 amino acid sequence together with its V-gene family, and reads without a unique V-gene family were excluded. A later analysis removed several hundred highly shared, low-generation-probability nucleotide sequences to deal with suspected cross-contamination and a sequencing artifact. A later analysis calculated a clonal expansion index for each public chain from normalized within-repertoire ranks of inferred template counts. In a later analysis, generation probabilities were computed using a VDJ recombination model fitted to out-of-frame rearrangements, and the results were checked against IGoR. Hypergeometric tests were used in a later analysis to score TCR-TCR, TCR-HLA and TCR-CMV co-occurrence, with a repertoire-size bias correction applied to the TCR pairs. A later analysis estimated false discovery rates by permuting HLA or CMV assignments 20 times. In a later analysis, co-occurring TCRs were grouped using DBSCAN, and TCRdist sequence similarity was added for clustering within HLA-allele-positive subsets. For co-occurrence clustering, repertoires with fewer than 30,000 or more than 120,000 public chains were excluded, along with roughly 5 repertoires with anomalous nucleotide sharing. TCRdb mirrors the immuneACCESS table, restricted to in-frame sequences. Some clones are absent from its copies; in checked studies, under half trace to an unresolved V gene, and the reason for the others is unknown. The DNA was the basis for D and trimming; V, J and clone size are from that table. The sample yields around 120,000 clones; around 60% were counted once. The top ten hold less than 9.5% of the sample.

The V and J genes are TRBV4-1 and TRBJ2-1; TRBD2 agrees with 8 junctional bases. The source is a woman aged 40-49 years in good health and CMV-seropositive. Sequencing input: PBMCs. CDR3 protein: CASSQMGGRNYNEQFF. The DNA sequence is TGCGCCAGCAGCCAAATGGGCGGGAGGAACTACAATGAGCAGTTCTTC.